Listed below are T cell receptor beta chains from one sample, sequenced in a study of cytomegalovirus exposure and HLA in healthy donors. Produced via immunoSEQ multiplex PCR; TCRdb's table is partial and in-frame only. The sample carries roughly 120,000 clones, roughly 80% recorded once. Sequencing was carried out using PBMCs. Source of these receptors: a woman in her forties or fifties in good health and CMV-seropositive. CDR3s include the opening cysteine and the closing phenylalanine or tryptophan.

V,CDR3
TRBV23-1,CASSLTGFAETQYF
TRBV4-3,CASSQGASGRGSEQFF
TRBV27,CASMGASYEQYF
TRBV5-6,CASSSFAETYEQYF
TRBV2,CASTQDLNTEAFF
TRBV7-2,CASSLEASGSTFRDTQYF
TRBV19,CASSKRLAGAAIETQYF
TRBV7-2,CASSLVAGVEAFF
TRBV19,CASSIATVGQTQYF
TRBV5-4,CASSLRSGGDYEQYF
TRBV18,CASSPYRGYEQYF
TRBV4-3,CASSQVGTVVEKLFF
TRBV4-3,CASSQDRGPPYEQYF
TRBV7-9,CASSSTSYEQYF
TRBV7-9,CASSIGQKNTEAFF
TRBV27,CASSWEEWAGGYTF
TRBV29-1,CSVGSLAKDTQYF
TRBV9,CASSVDRGETQYF
TRBV9,CASSTSGGSYEQYF
TRBV2,CASSVTYNEQFF
TRBV7-6,CASSFGTGDQETQYF
TRBV15,CATSSRDRGVHEQYF
TRBV5-6,CASSSAGTGNEKLFF
TRBV2,CASGARGGTNTGELFF
TRBV2,CASSDDVGTGFNEQFF
TRBV6-5,CASTQTGANTEAFF
TRBV7-8,CASSLVQTYEQYF
TRBV5-6,CASSLDSGGSYEQYF
TRBV11-2,CASSSGGDRGLGQPQHF
TRBV27,CASSPDLSGTEREKLFF
TRBV18,CASSPGQIITDTQYF
TRBV29-1,CSVEGGGYTEAFF
TRBV7-7,CASSLGLAYEQYF
TRBV19,CASSTGLGADTQYF
TRBV6-6,CASRWGDATNEKLFF
TRBV27,CASSLSRLAGSRYNEQFF
TRBV6-6,CASSAGRETQYF
TRBV7-9,CASSLGQGWETQYF
TRBV27,CASTTGGRGYTF
TRBV10-3,CAIRGLPTDTQYF
TRBV12-5,CASGISGGTDTQYF
TRBV5-4,CASSLDPRPSSYEQYF